Presented here are 25 T cell receptor beta chains from one specimen sequenced in a study of blood T cell repertoires in COVID-19. Assay used: immunoSEQ multiplex PCR; TCRdb lists only in-frame clones, some missing. The sample lists tens of thousands of clones, 88% occurring once. Source material: peripheral blood. The receptor source for this set is a man aged 50-60 years with active COVID-19.

The chain is built from TRBV5-1 and TRBJ2-5; 8 bases align to TRBD2. Per the germline V gene, CDR1 is SGHRS and CDR2 is YFSETQ. The CDR3 spans 14 residues. V lost 6 bases and J lost 1; bases outside the gene matches: 5. The CDR3 loop reads CASNPSGPQETQYF. The CDR3 region has the DNA TGCGCCAGCAACCCTAGCGGGCCCCAAGAGACCCAGTACTTC.

The chain joins TRBV7-9 to TRBJ2-1; D perhaps matches TRBD2 (5 bases). Germline assignment: CDR1 SEHNR and CDR2 FQNEAQ (reference sequence). Trimming removed 5 bases from V and 9 bases from J, with 20 bases in between. The CDR3 length is 15 residues. The CDR3: CASSTSIREKGEQFF. The CDR3 DNA reads as TGTGCCAGCAGCACCTCAATTAGGGAGAAGGGTGAGCAGTTCTTC.

V is TRBV7-9 and J is TRBJ1-5; 10 positions match TRBD1. The CDR3 consists of 14 residues. V shed 5 bases, J shed 9 bases, and the junction held 7 bases outside the gene matches. Germline CDR1 is SEHNR and CDR2 is FQNEAQ (reference sequence). CDR3 coding DNA: TGTGCCAGCAGCACCCCGGGACAGGGGCCGCCCCAGCATTTT. Translation gives CASSTPGQGPPQHF.

The gene calls are TRBV5-4 and TRBJ2-3; 9 bases are a match to TRBD2. Germline trimming cut 0 bases from V and 1 base from J; bases unmatched to any gene: 9. The CDR3 has 18 residues. In germline, CDR1 is SGHNT, CDR2 YYREEE (reference sequence). The CDR3 loop reads CASSLGSSSGARTDTQYF. The CDR3 DNA sequence: TGTGCCAGCAGCTTGGGGTCTTCTAGCGGGGCTCGCACAGATACGCAGTATTTT.

This rearrangement joins TRBV6-5 to TRBJ1-6, with 7 bases lining up with TRBD1. V was clipped by 2 bases and J by 9 bases; unmatched bases: 1. Germline CDR1 and CDR2: MNHEY and SVGAGI. The CDR3 totals 13 residues. CDR3 DNA sequence: TGTGCCAGCAGTTACGACAGGGTTTCACCCCTCCACTTT. Residues: CASSYDRVSPLHF.

This clone has a single count. The chain recombines TRBV6-5 with TRBJ2-3; maybe TRBD1 (5 bases). CDR3 size: 14 residues. V was clipped by 1 base and J by 1 base, with 6 bases between them. Per germline, CDR1 MNHEY and CDR2 SVGAGI. The CDR3 DNA reads as TGTGCCAGCAGTTACTTAGGGGGCACAGATACGCAGTATTTT. Residues: CASSYLGGTDTQYF.

The V call is TRBV6-1, the J call TRBJ1-4; maybe TRBD1 (6 bases). The V and J ends lost 2 bases and 8 bases respectively, with 27 bases between them. The CDR3 length is 19 residues. CDR1 MNHNS and CDR2 SASEGT come from the germline V gene. CDR3: CASSEPTSWTADRLEKLFF. In nucleotides, the CDR3 is TGTGCCAGCAGTGAACCGACTTCTTGGACAGCCGATCGGCTCGAAAAACTGTTTTTT.

V is TRBV15 and J is TRBJ2-3; unclear D gene. The V and J ends lost 0 bases and 1 base respectively, with 8 bases between them. This CDR3 is built from 15 residues. CDR1 is LNHNV, CDR2 YYDKDF, per germline (reference sequence). CDR3 region: CATSRDPRGTDTQYF. CDR3 bases: TGTGCCACCAGCAGAGATCCAAGAGGCACAGATACGCAGTATTTT.

This chain joins TRBV19 and TRBJ2-7, with D tentatively TRBD1 (6 bases). V gave up 5 bases and J gave up 2 bases, with 10 bases separating them. There are 13 residues in the CDR3. CDR1 LNHDA and CDR2 SQIVND come from the germline V gene (reference sequence). CDR3 sequence reads: CASSAGQTYEQYV. Written as DNA, the CDR3 is TGTGCCAGTAGTGCCGGACAGACCTACGAGCAGTACGTC.

The chain uses TRBV19 and TRBJ2-3; TRBD2 matches at 7 bases. Germline assignment: CDR1 LNHDA and CDR2 SQIVND (reference sequence). Trimming cost V 3 bases and J 2 bases; bases outside gene matches: 8. This CDR3 is built from 16 residues. The CDR3 nucleotides read TGTGCCAGTAGTATGTCTGGCGGGAGCCCCACAGATACGCAGTATTTT. It is translated as CASSMSGGSPTDTQYF.

This chain joins TRBV7-3 and TRBJ2-2; tentative D call: TRBD1 (6 bases). The CDR3 contains 14 residues. The V gene lost 5 bases and the J gene lost 5 bases, with 12 bases spanning the gap. CDR1 is SGHTA and CDR2 is FQGTGA in the germline V gene. DNA of the CDR3: TGTGCCAGCAGCCGCGGGCAGGGGACCGGGGAGCTGTTTTTT. Translated, it gives CASSRGQGTGELFF.

The V and J genes are TRBV5-4 and TRBJ2-7; 7 bases are shared with TRBD1. J was trimmed by 6 bases and V by 3 bases; bases with no gene match: 0. The CDR3 is 11 amino acids. Germline V gives CDR1 SGHNT, CDR2 YYREEE (reference sequence). The CDR3 DNA reads TGTGCCAGCAGCTCAGGGGGCGAGCAGTACTTC. Amino acid sequence: CASSSGGEQYF.

This clone was observed a few times. CDR3 sequence reads: CASSLWSGELFF. CDR3 DNA: TGCGCCAGCAGCCTGTGGAGTGGGGAGCTGTTTTTT. V is TRBV5-1 and J is TRBJ2-2; D is unclear. The V and J ends lost 4 bases and 8 bases respectively, with 9 bases between them. The CDR3 runs to 12 residues. Germline V gives CDR1 SGHRS, CDR2 YFSETQ.

The chain is built from TRBV5-1 and TRBJ2-3, with 7 bases aligning to TRBD2. V dropped 4 bases and J dropped 2; count of bases not matched to a gene: 7. This CDR3 region has 15 residues. CDR1 is SGHRS, CDR2 YFSETQ, per germline. The CDR3 nucleotides read TGCGCCAGCAGCCAGACTAGCCCTACCACAGATACGCAGTATTTT. Amino acid sequence: CASSQTSPTTDTQYF.

V is TRBV4-3 and J is TRBJ2-1, with D possibly matching TRBD2 (5 bases). V lost 0 bases to trimming and J lost 4 bases, with 10 bases between them. This CDR3 is built from 15 residues. Germline-derived CDR1 and CDR2 are LGHNA and YSLEER. CDR3 in amino acids: CASSQDSSPYNEQFF. The CDR3 nucleotides are TGCGCCAGCAGCCAAGATTCTAGCCCGTACAATGAGCAGTTCTTC.

The chain links TRBV18 to TRBJ1-3; D perhaps matches TRBD1 (6 bases). There are 18 residues in the CDR3. Germline V gene data show CDR1 as KGHSH and CDR2 as LQKENI. Deletions cut 2 bases from V and 0 bases from J, with 17 bases between. CDR3 residues: CASSPTSWDTSSGNTIYF. The CDR3 nucleotides are TGTGCCAGCTCACCAACGTCTTGGGACACGAGCTCTGGAAACACCATATATTTT. The full variable domain, its missing parts supplied by reference TRBV18 and TRBJ1-3, is NAGVMQNPRHLVRRRGQEARLRCSPMKGHSHVYWYRQLPEEGLKFMVYLQKENIIDESGMPKERFSAEFPKEGPSILRIQQVVRGDSAAYFCASSPTSWDTSSGNTIYFGEGSWLTVV.

The chain is built from TRBV20-1 and TRBJ1-4; D is undetermined. The V gene lost 6 bases and the J gene lost 0 bases, with 2 bases spanning the gap. CDR3 length equals 11 residues. The germline V gene encodes CDR1 DFQATT and CDR2 SNEGSKA (reference sequence). CDR3 nucleotides: TGCAGTGCCTCAACTAATGAAAAACTGTTTTTT. Protein: CSASTNEKLFF.

The chain joins TRBV7-6 to TRBJ1-1; TRBD1 agrees at 8 bases. CDR1 and CDR2 from the germline V gene are SGHVS and FNYEAQ. The CDR3 loop spans 18 amino acids. V was pared by 1 base and J by 3 bases, with 13 bases of the junction left unmatched. Written as DNA, the CDR3 is TGTGCCAGCAGCTTAGTGGGACTGGACAGGGCAGGGCACACTGAAGCTTTCTTT. Translation gives CASSLVGLDRAGHTEAFF.

The gene calls are TRBV18 and TRBJ2-7; D possibly corresponds to TRBD1 (5 bases). Germline loops: CDR1 KGHSH, CDR2 LQKENI. V was trimmed by 5 bases and J by 7 bases, leaving 15 bases between them. This CDR3 contains 13 residues. The CDR3 bases are TGTGCCAGCTCAACCCTCGACAGAAAAGAGCAGTACGTC. This encodes CASSTLDRKEQYV.

A few counts support this clone. The chain combines TRBV19 with TRBJ2-7, with TRBD2 matching over 7 bases. The CDR3 sequence is 14 residues long. V trimming: 7 bases; J trimming: 1 base; junction bases outside the gene matches: 7. CDR1 LNHDA and CDR2 SQIVND come from the germline V gene (reference sequence). The DNA for the CDR3 is TGTGCCAGTAAGGTTCGCGGGAGTTCCTACGAGCAGTACGTC. Protein: CASKVRGSSYEQYV.

The rearrangement links TRBV7-9 to TRBJ2-3; D is unclear. Germline V gene lookup returns CDR1 SEHNR and CDR2 FQNEAQ (reference sequence). V shed 4 bases and J shed 2 bases, with 7 bases lying between them. This CDR3 region has 13 residues. The CDR3 nucleotides read TGTGCCAGCAGCTCTCCACTCACAGATACGCAGTATTTT. Translated: CASSSPLTDTQYF.

This clone occurred once. The rearrangement links TRBV27 to TRBJ2-1; D gene uncertain. V lost 10 bases, J lost 1 base, and 17 bases lay in between. From germline, CDR1 is MNHEY and CDR2 SMNVEV (reference sequence). This CDR3 region has 15 residues. The CDR3 is CATSALPHSYNEQFF. The CDR3 region has the DNA TGTGCCACCAGCGCCCTACCTCATTCCTACAATGAGCAGTTCTTC.

The chain combines TRBV5-5 with TRBJ2-1, with D possibly matching TRBD1 (6 bases). The CDR3 contains 15 residues. V was shortened by 0 bases and J by 10 bases, with 17 bases between the two germline ends. Germline CDR1 and CDR2: SGHKS and YYEKEE (reference sequence). CDR3 DNA: TGTGCCAGCAGCTTGGAGGGACACAGAAGCCACGAGCAGTTCTTC. It specifies CASSLEGHRSHEQFF. Full variable domain (outside the CDR3, taken from reference TRBV5-5 and TRBJ2-1): DAGVTQSPTHLIKTRGQQVTLRCSPISGHKSVSWYQQVLGQGPQFIFQYYEKEERGRGNFPDRFSARQFPNYSSELNVNALLLGDSALYLCASSLEGHRSHEQFFGPGTRLTVL.

The V gene is TRBV12-2, the J gene TRBJ1-1. TRBV12-2 is reported as a pseudogene. The CDR3 length is 11 residues. The CDR3 sequence is CASRLGEEAFF. The CDR3 DNA follows: TGTGCAAGTCGCTTAGGGGAGGAAGCTTTCTTT.

The rearrangement links TRBV7-9 to TRBJ2-1; 13 bases fit TRBD2. CDR1 is SEHNR and CDR2 is FQNEAQ in the germline V gene (reference sequence). CDR3 length: 16 amino acids. The trim removed 2 bases at V and 6 bases at J, leaving 4 bases unmatched. CDR3: CASSLTTSGRSNEQFF. In nucleotides, the CDR3 is TGTGCCAGCAGCTTAACGACTAGCGGGAGGAGCAATGAGCAGTTCTTC.